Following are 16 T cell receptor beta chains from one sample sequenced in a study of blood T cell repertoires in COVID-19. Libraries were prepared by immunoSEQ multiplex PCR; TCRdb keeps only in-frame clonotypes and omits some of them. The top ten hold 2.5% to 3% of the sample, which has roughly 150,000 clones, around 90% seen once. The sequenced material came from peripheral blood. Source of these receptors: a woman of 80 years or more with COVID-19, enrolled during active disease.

In DNA, the CDR3 is TGCGCCAGCAGCTTGGCGGGCCAGGGAGGAGAAAAACTGTTTTTT. Encoded protein: CASSLAGQGGEKLFF. V usage is TRBV5-1 and J usage is TRBJ1-4; D is perhaps TRBD1 (5 bases). The length of the CDR3 is 15 residues. V lost 0 bases to trimming and J lost 8 bases, with 14 bases between them. Per germline, CDR1 SGHRS and CDR2 YFSETQ.

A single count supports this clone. DNA for the CDR3: TGTGCCAGCACGAAAACGACAAACTCCTACAATGAGCAGTTCTTC. Amino acid sequence: CASTKTTNSYNEQFF. The chain has TRBV27 and TRBJ2-1; D is ambiguous. V dropped 7 bases and J dropped 0 bases, with 13 bases sitting between them. The CDR3 is 15 amino acids. Per germline, CDR1 MNHEY and CDR2 SMNVEV (reference sequence).

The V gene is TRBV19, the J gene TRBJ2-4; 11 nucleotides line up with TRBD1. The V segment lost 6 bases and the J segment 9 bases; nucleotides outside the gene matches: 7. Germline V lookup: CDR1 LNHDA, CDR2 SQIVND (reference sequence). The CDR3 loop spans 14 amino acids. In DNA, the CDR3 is TGTGCCAGTAGCTTAGGAGGGACAGGGGGCATTCAGTACTTC. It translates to CASSLGGTGGIQYF.

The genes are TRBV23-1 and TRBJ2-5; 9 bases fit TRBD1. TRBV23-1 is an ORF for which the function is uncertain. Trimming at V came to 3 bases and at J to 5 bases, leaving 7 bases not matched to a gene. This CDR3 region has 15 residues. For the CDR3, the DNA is TGCGCCAGCAGTCACAGGGACAGGGAATGGGAGACCCAGTACTTC. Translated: CASSHRDREWETQYF.

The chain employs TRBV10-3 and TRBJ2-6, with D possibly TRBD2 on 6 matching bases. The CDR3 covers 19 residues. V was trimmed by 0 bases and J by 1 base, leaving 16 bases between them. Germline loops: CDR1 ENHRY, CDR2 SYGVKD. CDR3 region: CAISESTQIGGSGANVLTF. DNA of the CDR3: TGTGCCATCAGTGAGTCGACTCAGATTGGGGGGTCTGGGGCCAACGTCCTGACTTTC.

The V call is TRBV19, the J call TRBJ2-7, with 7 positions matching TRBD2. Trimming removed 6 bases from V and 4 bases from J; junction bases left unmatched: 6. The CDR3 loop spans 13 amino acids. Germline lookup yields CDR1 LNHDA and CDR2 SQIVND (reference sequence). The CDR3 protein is CASRAGTKYEQYF. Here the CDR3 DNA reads TGTGCCAGTAGGGCCGGGACTAAGTACGAGCAGTACTTC.

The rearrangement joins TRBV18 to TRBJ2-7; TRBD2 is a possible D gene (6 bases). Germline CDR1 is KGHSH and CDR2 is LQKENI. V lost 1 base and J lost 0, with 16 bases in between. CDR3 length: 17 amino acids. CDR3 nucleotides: TGTGCCAGCTCACCACTCTCTACTGGCGGGGCCTCCTACGAGCAGTACTTC. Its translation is CASSPLSTGGASYEQYF.

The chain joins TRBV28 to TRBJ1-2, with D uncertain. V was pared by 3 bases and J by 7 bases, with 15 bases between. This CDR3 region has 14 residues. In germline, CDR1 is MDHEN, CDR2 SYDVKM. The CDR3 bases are TGTGCCAGCAGTTTTCAAATCCGGGGAGGTGGCTACACCTTC. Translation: CASSFQIRGGGYTF.

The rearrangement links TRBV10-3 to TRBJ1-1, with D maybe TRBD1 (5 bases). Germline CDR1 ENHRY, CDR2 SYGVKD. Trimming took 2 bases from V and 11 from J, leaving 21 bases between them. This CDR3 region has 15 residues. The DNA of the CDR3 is TGTGCCATCAGTGAGGTTGGAGGGGCTTCGGCGTACGCTTTCTTT. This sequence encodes CAISEVGGASAYAFF.

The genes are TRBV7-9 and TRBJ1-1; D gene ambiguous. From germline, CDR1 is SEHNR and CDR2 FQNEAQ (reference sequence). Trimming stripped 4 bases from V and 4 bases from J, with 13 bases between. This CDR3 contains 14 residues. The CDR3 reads CASSSREGGTEAFF. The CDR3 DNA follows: TGTGCCAGCAGCTCCCGTGAGGGCGGCACTGAAGCTTTCTTT.

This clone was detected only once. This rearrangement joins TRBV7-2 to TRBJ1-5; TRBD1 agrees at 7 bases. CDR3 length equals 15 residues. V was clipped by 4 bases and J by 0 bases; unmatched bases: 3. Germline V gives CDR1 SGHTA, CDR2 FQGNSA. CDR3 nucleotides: TGTGCCAGCAGCTCCCGGACAGGTAGCAATCAGCCCCAGCATTTT. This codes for CASSSRTGSNQPQHF. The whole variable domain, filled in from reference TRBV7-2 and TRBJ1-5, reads GAGVSQSPSNKVTEKGKDVELRCDPISGHTALYWYRQSLGQGLEFLIYFQGNSAPDKSGLPSDRFSAERTGGSVSTLTIQRTQQEDSAVYLCASSSRTGSNQPQHFGDGTRLSIL.

This CDR3 reads CASSSETQYF. DNA for the CDR3: TGTGCCAGCAGCTCGGAGACCCAGTACTTC. The chain is built from TRBV7-9 and TRBJ2-5; D remains ambiguous. From germline, CDR1 is SEHNR and CDR2 FQNEAQ (reference sequence). The ends were cut back, 4 bases at V and 5 bases at J, with 2 bases in the middle. This CDR3 is built from 10 residues.

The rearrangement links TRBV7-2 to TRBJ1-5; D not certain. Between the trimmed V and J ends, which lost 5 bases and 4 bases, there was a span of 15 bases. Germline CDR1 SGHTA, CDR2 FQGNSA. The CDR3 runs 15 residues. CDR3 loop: CASSPFTGKNQPQHF. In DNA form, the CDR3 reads TGTGCCAGCAGCCCGTTCACCGGTAAAAATCAGCCCCAGCATTTT.

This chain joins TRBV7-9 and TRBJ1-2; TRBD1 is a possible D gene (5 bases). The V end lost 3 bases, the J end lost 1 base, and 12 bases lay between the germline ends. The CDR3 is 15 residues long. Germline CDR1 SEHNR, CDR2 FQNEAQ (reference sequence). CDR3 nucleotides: TGTGCCAGCAGCTTCCAGATGGGGGGTAACTATGGCTACACCTTC. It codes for CASSFQMGGNYGYTF.

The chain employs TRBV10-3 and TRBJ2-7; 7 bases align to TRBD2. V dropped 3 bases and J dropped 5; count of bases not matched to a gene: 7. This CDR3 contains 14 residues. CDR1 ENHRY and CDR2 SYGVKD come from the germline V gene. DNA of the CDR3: TGTGCCATCAGTGAATGGCGGGAGTCCCACGAGCAGTACTTC. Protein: CAISEWRESHEQYF.

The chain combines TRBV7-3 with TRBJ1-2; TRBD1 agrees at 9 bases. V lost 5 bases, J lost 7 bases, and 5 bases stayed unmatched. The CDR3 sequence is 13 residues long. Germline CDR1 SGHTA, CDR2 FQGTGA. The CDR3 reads CASSRGQGFGYTF. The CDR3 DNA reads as TGTGCCAGCAGCCGGGGACAGGGCTTTGGCTACACCTTC.